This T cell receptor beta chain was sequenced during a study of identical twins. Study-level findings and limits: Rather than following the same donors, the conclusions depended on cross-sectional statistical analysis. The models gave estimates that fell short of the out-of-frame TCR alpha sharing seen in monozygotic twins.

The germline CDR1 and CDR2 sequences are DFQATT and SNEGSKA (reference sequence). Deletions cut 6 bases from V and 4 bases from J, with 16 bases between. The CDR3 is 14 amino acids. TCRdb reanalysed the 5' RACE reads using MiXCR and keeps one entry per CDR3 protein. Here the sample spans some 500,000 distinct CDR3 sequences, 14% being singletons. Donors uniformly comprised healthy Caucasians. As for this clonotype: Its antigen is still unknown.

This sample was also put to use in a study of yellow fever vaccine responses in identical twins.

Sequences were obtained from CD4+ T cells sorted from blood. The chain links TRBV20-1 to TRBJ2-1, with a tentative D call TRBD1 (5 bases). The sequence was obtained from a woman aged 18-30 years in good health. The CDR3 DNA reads TGCAGTGCCCCTGGGGCGGCCGATTACAATGAGCAGTTCTTC. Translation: CSAPGAADYNEQFF.